These T cell receptor beta chains were read from a single sample in a study of T cell repertoires in cytomegalovirus infection. In TCRdb, the reads were re-called with MiXCR into one record per CDR3 protein. The table lists 200,000 to 250,000 distinct CDR3 sequences, about 38% of them singletons, with roughly three fifths in the top ten. Which antigens these TCRs recognize remains unknown. Here the sequenced sample was CD8+ T cells from cultured PBMCs, taken from culture after CMV antigen stimulation. Every receptor here comes from a human donor in good health (CMV status not recorded). Some clones in this sample may be carry-over from other donors' samples. Each CDR3 is given with its conserved first and last residue. The order of the fields is clone size, J gene, V gene, D gene, CDR3 DNA, CDR3 protein. D genes are given only for firm matches. The size of a clone is reported for some rows only, either as once, few or many, or as a class for expanded clones.

size: few; J: TRBJ2-1; V: TRBV12-5; D: .; DNA: TGTGCTAGTTCTTCCGGGGCCTCCTACAATGAGCAGTTCTTC; CDR3: CASSSGASYNEQFF
size: .; J: TRBJ2-1; V: TRBV19; D: TRBD1; DNA: TGTGCCAGTAGTATGACAGGGGGCATCGGGCAGTTCTTC; CDR3: CASSMTGGIGQFF
size: few; J: TRBJ2-3; V: TRBV7-8; D: TRBD2; DNA: TGTGCCAGCATCTCCGTGGGTGCGGGGGGCACAGATACGCAGTATTTT; CDR3: CASISVGAGGTDTQYF
size: .; J: TRBJ1-1; V: TRBV19; D: .; DNA: TGTGCCAGTAGTATAGGACAGTTTGAAGCTTTCTTT; CDR3: CASSIGQFEAFF
size: .; J: TRBJ1-1; V: TRBV28; D: .; DNA: TGTGCCAGTATCACGGGGGGAATAACCCTTGAGCACACTGAAGCTTTCTTT; CDR3: CASITGGITLEHTEAFF
size: few; J: TRBJ1-6; V: TRBV12-3/TRBV12-4; D: TRBD1; DNA: TGTGCCACCTCGACAGGGGGCTTGTCACCCCTCCACTTT; CDR3: CATSTGGLSPLHF
size: .; J: TRBJ2-1; V: TRBV6-5; D: TRBD2; DNA: TGTGCCAGCAGAGGCGGGGAGGGCTCCTACAATGAGCAGTTCTTC; CDR3: CASRGGEGSYNEQFF
size: .; J: TRBJ2-1; V: TRBV27; D: .; DNA: TGTGCCAGCAGTTTGCAAACGGCGTACAATGAGCAGTTCTTC; CDR3: CASSLQTAYNEQFF
size: .; J: TRBJ2-7; V: TRBV14; D: .; DNA: TGTGCCAGCAGCCAAGATGGGCCCAGGGCCTACGAGCAGTACTTC; CDR3: CASSQDGPRAYEQYF
size: many; J: TRBJ1-1; V: TRBV4-1; D: .; DNA: TGCGCCAGCAGCACCGACCCGAGTAAGAAGGGGGACACTGAAGCTTTCTTT; CDR3: CASSTDPSKKGDTEAFF
size: .; J: TRBJ2-3; V: TRBV5-3; D: TRBD2; DNA: TGTGCCAGCAGCTTAAAACTAGCGACGGGGAGCACAGATACGCAGTATTTT; CDR3: CASSLKLATGSTDTQYF
size: .; J: TRBJ2-2; V: TRBV12-3/TRBV12-4; D: .; DNA: TGTGCCAGCAGTTTTGCTCCCACCGGGGAGCTGTTTTTT; CDR3: CASSFAPTGELFF
size: .; J: TRBJ1-2; V: TRBV12-3/TRBV12-4; D: .; DNA: TGTGCCAGCAGTGCTCAGGAAAAACATGGCTACACCTTC; CDR3: CASSAQEKHGYTF
size: .; J: TRBJ2-7; V: TRBV29-1; D: TRBD2; DNA: TGCAGCGTTCCGACTAGCGGGACTCGCTACGAGCAGTACTTC; CDR3: CSVPTSGTRYEQYF
size: .; J: TRBJ2-2; V: TRBV2; D: .; DNA: TGTGCCAGCCCGAAGACGACCGGGGAGCTGTTTTTT; CDR3: CASPKTTGELFF
size: .; J: TRBJ2-7; V: TRBV28; D: .; DNA: TGTGCCAGCAGTTCAATAATAAGTGGGGAGCAGTACTTC; CDR3: CASSSIISGEQYF
size: .; J: TRBJ2-3; V: TRBV30; D: .; DNA: TGTGCCTGGAGTGCAGACAGCTTCACAGATACGCAGTATTTT; CDR3: CAWSADSFTDTQYF
size: few; J: TRBJ2-2; V: TRBV12-3/TRBV12-4; D: .; DNA: TGTGCCAGCAGTCTCCCGCAGTACGCGAACACCGGGGAGCTGTTTTTT; CDR3: CASSLPQYANTGELFF
size: .; J: TRBJ2-1; V: TRBV6-1; D: .; DNA: TGTGCCAGCAGTGAATCTGTAGCGACATTTGCTTACAATGAGCAGTTCTTC; CDR3: CASSESVATFAYNEQFF
size: few; J: TRBJ2-2; V: TRBV7-9; D: TRBD2; DNA: TGTGCCAGCAGCTCGGGGGGTATCCTGACTCTGAACACCGGGGAGCTGTTTTTT; CDR3: CASSSGGILTLNTGELFF
size: .; J: TRBJ2-7; V: TRBV20-1; D: TRBD1; DNA: TGCAGTGCTCGAGGACAGGGGTACTACGAGCAGTACTTC; CDR3: CSARGQGYYEQYF
size: .; J: TRBJ1-1; V: TRBV7-6; D: .; DNA: TGTGCCAGCAGCTTACGGGGGAATAGGGCTGAAGCTTTCTTT; CDR3: CASSLRGNRAEAFF
size: .; J: TRBJ2-1; V: TRBV11-2; D: .; DNA: TGTGCCAGCAGCCTACAGGTAGGGGGGCGCGTTGAGCAGTTCTTC; CDR3: CASSLQVGGRVEQFF
size: few; J: TRBJ1-1; V: TRBV27; D: TRBD1; DNA: TGTGCCAGCCAGCCAGGGGGTTGGGACACTGAAGCTTTCTTT; CDR3: CASQPGGWDTEAFF
size: medium-sized; J: TRBJ2-1; V: TRBV7-2; D: TRBD2; DNA: TGTGCCAGCAGCCCGGTTAGTAGCGGGAAGCAGTTCTTC; CDR3: CASSPVSSGKQFF
size: .; J: TRBJ1-4; V: TRBV27; D: .; DNA: TGTGCCAGCAGTTTACCTAATGAAAAACTGTTTTTT; CDR3: CASSLPNEKLFF
size: .; J: TRBJ2-7; V: TRBV11-2; D: .; DNA: TGTGCCAGCAGCTTAGTCGGGAAGGTCTACGAGCAGTACTTC; CDR3: CASSLVGKVYEQYF
size: .; J: TRBJ1-1; V: TRBV7-9; D: .; DNA: TGTGCTGTCGCGGGGTCTACTGAAGCTTTCTTT; CDR3: CAVAGSTEAFF
size: .; J: TRBJ2-3; V: TRBV7-2; D: TRBD2; DNA: TGTGCCAGCAGCTTAGGACTAGCGGAGACAGATACGCAGTATTTT; CDR3: CASSLGLAETDTQYF
size: .; J: TRBJ2-5; V: TRBV5-6; D: .; DNA: TGTGCCAGCAGCAGCGAGCGGTCCGGGGTGACCCAGTACTTC; CDR3: CASSSERSGVTQYF
size: .; J: TRBJ2-5; V: TRBV11-2; D: TRBD1; DNA: TGTGCCAGCAGCTCCGGCGCCGGGACAGGGGGGGAGACCCAGTACTTC; CDR3: CASSSGAGTGGETQYF
size: many; J: TRBJ2-5; V: TRBV7-2; D: .; DNA: TGTGCCAGCAGCTCAGTCGGGGTCCAAGAGACCCAGTACTTC; CDR3: CASSSVGVQETQYF
size: .; J: TRBJ2-7; V: TRBV7-6; D: .; DNA: TGTGCCAGCACGGGGGCAGGCGAAACCTACGAGCAGTACTTC; CDR3: CASTGAGETYEQYF
size: .; J: TRBJ2-3; V: TRBV20-1; D: TRBD2; DNA: TGCAGTGCTAGAGATCCCGGAGTAGCGGGGGCTCCATGGGGAGATACGCAGTATTTT; CDR3: CSARDPGVAGAPWGDTQYF
size: .; J: TRBJ2-1; V: TRBV7-3; D: TRBD2; DNA: TGTGCCACTTCAGCGGAAGCTAGCGGTTACAATGAGCAGTTCTTC; CDR3: CATSAEASGYNEQFF
size: .; J: TRBJ1-2; V: TRBV24-1; D: TRBD1; DNA: TGTGCCACCAGTGATTCCGGGACAGGTTATGGCTACACCTTC; CDR3: CATSDSGTGYGYTF
size: .; J: TRBJ2-5; V: TRBV13; D: .; DNA: TGTGCCAGCAGCTTAGGCCTTCGGGGAGAGACCCAGTACTTC; CDR3: CASSLGLRGETQYF
size: few; J: TRBJ2-1; V: TRBV28; D: .; DNA: TGTGCCAGCAGGCCACGGGACCATTCGAGCTCCTACAATGAGCAGTTCTTC; CDR3: CASRPRDHSSSYNEQFF
size: few; J: TRBJ2-3; V: TRBV3-1; D: .; DNA: TGTGCCAGCAGCCAAGTCGGGACTGGGGAAGATACGCAGTATTTT; CDR3: CASSQVGTGEDTQYF
size: .; J: TRBJ1-5; V: TRBV10-3; D: .; DNA: TGTGCCATAAGTGTAGGAGACCATATAAATCAGCCCAAGCATTTT; CDR3: CAISVGDHINQPKHF
size: .; J: TRBJ2-5; V: TRBV27; D: .; DNA: TGTGCCAGCAGGATGGCGCAGGGAGACCAAGAGACCCAGTACTTC; CDR3: CASRMAQGDQETQYF
size: .; J: TRBJ1-4; V: TRBV27; D: .; DNA: TGTGCCAGCAGTTCCCGACAGGTTAATGAAAAACTGTTTTTT; CDR3: CASSSRQVNEKLFF
size: .; J: TRBJ2-7; V: TRBV28; D: TRBD1; DNA: TGTGCCAGCAGTTTGACAGGGTACCACGAGCAGTACTTC; CDR3: CASSLTGYHEQYF
size: .; J: TRBJ2-3; V: TRBV7-2; D: .; DNA: TGTGCCAGCAGCTTAGGAGTTGATACGCAGTATTTT; CDR3: CASSLGVDTQYF
size: .; J: TRBJ2-3; V: TRBV5-1; D: .; DNA: TGCGCCAGCAGCTCCATGGGTACGCAGTATTTT; CDR3: CASSSMGTQYF
size: .; J: TRBJ2-1; V: TRBV7-4; D: .; DNA: TGTGCCAGCAGGTCAGACACCTACAATGAGCAGTTCTTC; CDR3: CASRSDTYNEQFF
size: .; J: TRBJ2-1; V: TRBV15; D: .; DNA: TGTGCCACCAGCAGAGCACCAGGACCGAACAATGAGCAGTTCTTC; CDR3: CATSRAPGPNNEQFF
size: few; J: TRBJ2-5; V: TRBV10-3; D: TRBD2; DNA: TGTGCCATCAGTGGCGTGGGGTTGACTAGCGGGACCCAAGAGACCCAGTACTTC; CDR3: CAISGVGLTSGTQETQYF
size: .; J: TRBJ1-6; V: TRBV27; D: .; DNA: TGTGCCAGCAGTTTATCGGCCAGTAATTCACCCCTCCACTTT; CDR3: CASSLSASNSPLHF
size: once; J: TRBJ1-1; V: TRBV11-2; D: TRBD1; DNA: TGTGCCAGCAGCTTATGGGACAGGGGGCGAGGCACTGAAGCTTTCTTT; CDR3: CASSLWDRGRGTEAFF
size: once; J: TRBJ2-1; V: TRBV27; D: .; DNA: TGTGCCAGCAGTTTAAGAGTTTCCTACAATGAGCAGTTCTTC; CDR3: CASSLRVSYNEQFF
size: .; J: TRBJ2-5; V: TRBV6-1; D: .; DNA: TGTGCCAGCAGTGAAGTTCTGGGGACCCAGTACTTC; CDR3: CASSEVLGTQYF
size: .; J: TRBJ1-2; V: TRBV9; D: TRBD1; DNA: TGTGCCAGCAGCGCTTGGACAGGGAGGGAAGGCTACACCTTC; CDR3: CASSAWTGREGYTF
size: .; J: TRBJ2-5; V: TRBV7-9; D: .; DNA: TGTGCCAGCAGCTTCCGGGACGGCGGCCAAGAGACCCAGTACTTC; CDR3: CASSFRDGGQETQYF
size: .; J: TRBJ1-2; V: TRBV7-2; D: .; DNA: TGTGCAAGCAGGATGACAGTGGTCGAGTATGGCTACACCTTC; CDR3: CASRMTVVEYGYTF
size: many; J: TRBJ2-1; V: TRBV6-5; D: .; DNA: TGTGCCAGCAGTTACTCCTTCGACAGCCACAATGAGCAGTTCTTC; CDR3: CASSYSFDSHNEQFF
size: many; J: TRBJ2-5; V: TRBV30; D: TRBD2; DNA: TGTGCCTGGACCGTACGTAGCGGGAGGGGAGAGACCCAGTACTTC; CDR3: CAWTVRSGRGETQYF
size: .; J: TRBJ1-5; V: TRBV11-2; D: TRBD1; DNA: TGTGCCAGCAGCTCCGGGACAGGGGGCAGAAATCAGCCCCAGCATTTT; CDR3: CASSSGTGGRNQPQHF